Following are 16 T cell receptor beta chains from one sample sequenced in a study of blood T cell repertoires in COVID-19. The table came from immunoSEQ multiplex PCR; TCRdb's copy has only in-frame clones and leaves some out. This table holds fewer than 250,000 clones, over 75% found once. What was sequenced was peripheral blood. All receptors derive from a woman aged 45-65 years with acute or convalescent COVID-19.

The rearrangement links TRBV20-1 to TRBJ1-2, with D possibly matching TRBD1 (6 bases). The germline V and J ends were trimmed by 3 bases and 6 bases, with 14 bases remaining between them. The CDR3 is made up of 13 amino acids. The germline CDR1 and CDR2 sequences are DFQATT and SNEGSKA (reference sequence). Here the CDR3 DNA reads TGCAGTGCTAGTCCGAACACAGGGCATGGCTACACCTTC. This encodes CSASPNTGHGYTF.

The J gene is TRBJ1-4, the V gene TRBV7-2; D is undetermined. The CDR3 has 15 residues. Germline assignment: CDR1 SGHTA and CDR2 FQGNSA. V lost 6 bases, J lost 5 bases, and 16 bases lay in between. The CDR3 loop reads CASSSGGRENEKLFF. Here the CDR3 DNA reads TGTGCCAGCAGTTCTGGTGGACGGGAGAATGAAAAACTGTTTTTT.

V gene TRBV7-8 combines with J gene TRBJ2-2; TRBD2 aligns across 14 bases. Per the germline V gene, CDR1 is SGHVS and CDR2 is FQNEAQ. The CDR3 length is 19 residues. V was clipped by 5 bases and J by 1 base; unmatched bases: 9. CDR3: CASSRLGLAGAVNTGELFF. Written as DNA, the CDR3 is TGTGCCAGCAGCCGATTGGGACTAGCGGGAGCAGTGAACACCGGGGAGCTGTTTTTT.

The chain employs TRBV19 and TRBJ1-2; 7 bases match TRBD1. Germline assignment: CDR1 LNHDA and CDR2 SQIVND (reference sequence). V gave up 5 bases and J gave up 4 bases; unmatched junction bases: 7. CDR3 size: 14 residues. CDR3 nucleotide sequence: TGTGCCAGTAGTGGAGGGGGCTGGATCTATGGCTACACCTTC. This encodes CASSGGGWIYGYTF. The complete variable domain, with remaining parts taken from reference TRBV19 and TRBJ1-2, reads DGGITQSPKYLFRKEGQNVTLSCEQNLNHDAMYWYRQDPGQGLRLIYYSQIVNDFQKGDIAEGYSVSREKKESFPLTVTSAQKNPTAFYLCASSGGGWIYGYTFGSGTRLTVV.

The chain has TRBV2 and TRBJ2-1, with 10 nucleotides matching TRBD2. The CDR3 is 15 amino acids. The ends lost 0 bases at V and 9 bases at J; junction bases unmatched: 5. Germline V gene lookup returns CDR1 SNHLY and CDR2 FYNNEI. CDR3 nucleotide sequence: TGTGCCAGCAGTGAAGCGCCTAGCGGGGGCACTGAGCAGTTCTTC. Residues: CASSEAPSGGTEQFF.

The chain couples TRBV10-1 to TRBJ1-1; D might be TRBD1 (5 bases). The germline V gene encodes CDR1 WNHNN and CDR2 SYGVQD (reference sequence). This CDR3 is built from 13 residues. V was clipped by 8 bases and J by 11 bases, with 21 bases between them. The CDR3 reads CASSRGGGSGAFF. The CDR3 DNA follows: TGCGCCAGCTCCCGAGGCGGGGGAAGCGGGGCTTTCTTT.

The genes are TRBV10-1 and TRBJ2-3, with TRBD2 matching over 10 bases. CDR3 length: 16 amino acids. The germline V gene has CDR1 WNHNN and CDR2 SYGVQD (reference sequence). The V gene end was trimmed by 2 bases and the J gene end by 2 bases; junction bases not matched to a gene: 4. CDR3 loop: CASSELSGGATDTQYF. The CDR3 DNA follows: TGCGCCAGCAGTGAGCTCAGCGGGGGGGCCACAGATACGCAGTATTTT.

The table lists this clone with a few counts. The rearrangement links TRBV5-1 to TRBJ1-4; D is unclear. The germline V gene has CDR1 SGHRS and CDR2 YFSETQ. Trimming removed 0 bases from V and 3 bases from J, with 9 bases in between. This CDR3 contains 15 residues. The CDR3 nucleotides are TGCGCCAGCAGCTTGGTTTTCGGGGCTAATGAAAAACTGTTTTTT. Translated: CASSLVFGANEKLFF.

The rearrangement uses TRBV11-2 and TRBJ2-5; TRBD1 matches at 11 bases. This CDR3 spans 18 amino acids. Germline lookup yields CDR1 SGHAT and CDR2 FQNNGV. The ends lost 1 base at V and 5 bases at J; junction bases unmatched: 12. CDR3 DNA: TGTGCCAGCAGCTTAGTGGTAAACTGGGACAGGGGGACGGAGACCCAGTACTTC. Amino acids: CASSLVVNWDRGTETQYF.

The chain carries TRBV9 and TRBJ1-2, with 7 bases fitting TRBD1. Germline lookup yields CDR1 SGDLS and CDR2 YYNGEE. With 2 bases clipped from V and 4 bases from J, the junction kept 11 bases outside the gene matches. The CDR3 has 16 residues. This CDR3 is CASSVGQATSGYGYTF. The DNA for the CDR3 is TGTGCCAGCAGCGTCGGACAGGCGACCTCTGGCTATGGCTACACCTTC.

This clone showed up just once. The chain joins TRBV12-5 to TRBJ1-4; tentatively, D is TRBD1 (5 bases). V was trimmed by 3 bases and J by 4 bases, leaving 12 bases between them. Germline CDR1 is LGHNT and CDR2 is FRNRAP. The CDR3 has 15 amino acids. CDR3 nucleotides: TGTGCTAGTGGTTTAAGGGGATCAGATAATGAAAAACTGTTTTTT. Translation gives CASGLRGSDNEKLFF. Drawing the rest from reference TRBV12-5 and TRBJ1-4, the complete variable domain is DARVTQTPRHKVTEMGQEVTMRCQPILGHNTVFWYRQTMMQGLELLAYFRNRAPLDDSGMPKDRFSAEMPDATLATLKIQPSEPRDSAVYFCASGLRGSDNEKLFFGSGTQLSVL.

The chain carries TRBV9 and TRBJ2-5, with D possibly matching TRBD1 (6 bases). Germline V CDR1 and CDR2: SGDLS, YYNGEE. The V end lost 0 bases, the J end lost 5 bases, and 11 bases lay between the germline ends. The CDR3 is 14 amino acids. The CDR3 spells CASSVATGPETQYF. Here the CDR3 DNA reads TGTGCCAGCAGCGTAGCGACAGGCCCTGAGACCCAGTACTTC. Full variable domain (remainder filled in from reference TRBV9 and TRBJ2-5): DSGVTQTPKHLITATGQRVTLRCSPRSGDLSVYWYQQSLDQGLQFLIQYYNGEERAKGNILERFSAQQFPDLHSELNLSSLELGDSALYFCASSVATGPETQYFGPGTRLLVL.

The DNA for the CDR3 is TGTGCCAGTGCGGGTAGCGGGGGGTTAAACACCGGGGAGCTGTTTTTT. It encodes CASAGSGGLNTGELFF. The V gene is TRBV19, the J gene TRBJ2-2, with 10 bases lining up with TRBD2. The germline CDR1 and CDR2 sequences are LNHDA and SQIVND (reference sequence). The CDR3 is 16 amino acids. V was pared by 8 bases and J by 2 bases, with 8 bases of the junction left unmatched.

This clone has at least ten counts. The chain carries TRBV19 and TRBJ2-7; 7 nucleotides match TRBD1. With V trimmed by 4 bases and J by 3 bases, 6 bases remained unmatched. The V gene's germline CDR1 is LNHDA and CDR2 SQIVND (reference sequence). The CDR3 loop spans 14 amino acids. This chain's CDR3 is CASSSQGVVYEQYF. The DNA of the CDR3 is TGTGCCAGTAGTAGTCAGGGGGTGGTCTACGAGCAGTACTTC. The full variable domain, completed using reference TRBV19 and TRBJ2-7, is DGGITQSPKYLFRKEGQNVTLSCEQNLNHDAMYWYRQDPGQGLRLIYYSQIVNDFQKGDIAEGYSVSREKKESFPLTVTSAQKNPTAFYLCASSSQGVVYEQYFGPGTRLTVT.

The CDR3 DNA reads as TGTGCCAGCAGCCTCGGGACAGCCAATCAGCCCCAGCATTTT. It specifies CASSLGTANQPQHF. The chain couples TRBV9 to TRBJ1-5; 7 nucleotides agree with TRBD1. The V gene end was trimmed by 4 bases and the J gene end by 3 bases; junction bases not matched to a gene: 4. CDR3 length equals 14 residues. Germline assignment: CDR1 SGDLS and CDR2 YYNGEE.

The chain couples TRBV7-2 to TRBJ1-4; 7 nucleotides match TRBD1. V was clipped by 2 bases and J by 1 base; unmatched bases: 1. The V gene's germline CDR1 is SGHTA and CDR2 FQGNSA. The CDR3 is 15 residues long. CDR3 nucleotide sequence: TGTGCCAGCAGCTTACGGACAGGAACTAATGAAAAACTGTTTTTT. Translating gives CASSLRTGTNEKLFF.